This T cell receptor beta chain was obtained from a study of blood T cells in healthy people across ages. Between the trimmed V and J ends, which lost 8 bases and 5 bases, there was a span of 9 bases. Germline CDR1 LGHDT, CDR2 YNNKEL (reference sequence). This CDR3 is built from 11 residues. General study points: It was not known whether donors were CMV positive (a possible confounder of expanded clonotype changes). Relative to aged donors, long-lived donors carried more naive CD4+ cells and displayed higher diversity.

Through a sample-barcoded 5' primer and a J-beta primer mix, a second PCR was run for about 6 to 11 cycles. MiXCR, applied by TCRdb to the 5' RACE reads, yields one record per CDR3 protein. The sample yields around 900,000 distinct CDR3 sequences, just over 50% seen once. On this clonotype: As yet, its antigen is unknown.

Sequenced sample: blood. The TCR comes from a woman aged 60-75 years in good health. V is TRBV3-1 and J is TRBJ2-5, with D uncertain. The CDR3 DNA follows: TGTGCCAGCGGATCTTGGGAGACCCAGTACTTC. It specifies CASGSWETQYF.